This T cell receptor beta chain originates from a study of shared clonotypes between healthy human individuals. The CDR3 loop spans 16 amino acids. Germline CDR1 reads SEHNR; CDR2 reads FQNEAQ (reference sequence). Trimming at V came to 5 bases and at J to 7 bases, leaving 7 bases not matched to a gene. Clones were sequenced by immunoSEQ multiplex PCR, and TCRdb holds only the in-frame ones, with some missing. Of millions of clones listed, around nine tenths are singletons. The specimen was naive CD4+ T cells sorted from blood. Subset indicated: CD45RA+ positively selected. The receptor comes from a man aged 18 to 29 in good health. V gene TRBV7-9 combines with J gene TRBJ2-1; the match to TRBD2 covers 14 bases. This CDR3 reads CASSPRGLAGVNEQFF. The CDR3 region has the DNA TGTGCCAGCAGCCCCAGGGGACTAGCGGGAGTTAATGAGCAGTTCTTC. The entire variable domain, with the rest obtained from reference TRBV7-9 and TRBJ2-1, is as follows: DTGVSQNPRHKITKRGQNVTFRCDPISEHNRLYWYRQTLGQGPEFLTYFQNEAQLEKSRLLSDRFSAERPKGSFSTLEIQRTEQGDSAMYLCASSPRGLAGVNEQFFGPGTRLTVL.